This T cell receptor beta chain was recovered during a study of vaccination and CD4 T cells after COVID-19 (dated by TCRdb to 2022 to 2024). Notes on the research overall: Every convalescent patient had a positive nasal swab PCR test for SARS-CoV-2, with mild disease in eight to ten patients and severe disease in one. A few convalescent patients were sampled both early after vaccination (day 14) and late after vaccination (days 161 to 241). Post-vaccine blood samples were collected a median of about 11 weeks after the second vaccine dose, ranging from roughly 13 to 250 days. Post-COVID blood samples were collected from convalescent patients a median of around 100 days after diagnosis, with a range of roughly 30 to 161 days. The spike-specific CD4+ TCR repertoire was compared before and after mRNA vaccination in approximately 9 COVID-19 convalescent patients and a few infection-naive healthy vaccine recipients. The convalescent cohort included six males and four females, with two Hispanic individuals, seven Caucasians, two Asians and one multiracial person. Each participant got two doses of either the Pfizer-BioNTech BNT162b2 vaccine (n=8) or the Moderna mRNA-1273 vaccine (n=2).

The time point label here, explained by the study, means: late sampling 161 to 241 days after vaccination in a few convalescent patients. The convalescent patients' positive SARS-CoV-2 PCR tests fell between March and December 2020, which was before the Alpha, Beta and Delta variants emerged in the United States. PBMCs were separated from whole blood using Ficoll-Paque Plus gradient centrifugation and then either used fresh or cryopreserved at -140C. Library preparation employed PCR. The run used an Illumina iSeq 100. On the study's bioinformatics: Non-productive sequences were filtered out, and CDR3s that did not start with C, did not end with F or W, or were shorter than 7 amino acids were discarded. CDR3 homology was assessed with Levenshtein distances (stringdist) and unrooted phylogenetic trees (ape) in R version 3.6.1. TCRdb itself trimmed the public reads at Q25 with fastp, ran MiXCR and retained productive beta chains. CDR3 protein sequences are deduplicated, and each keeps its most common genes and DNA. The V and J calls and clone size are TCRdb's, not the authors'. The sample has about 36,000 distinct CDR3 sequences on record, 35% to 40% of them singletons. 5.8% of the sample is taken by the ten largest.

As for this clonotype: What antigen it recognizes has not been identified. Just one base apart from a much larger clone, this may be a read error.

Study-wide findings and limitations: Although the median number of SARS-CoV-2-reactive clonotypes went up from roughly 20 after infection to some 38 after vaccination, the increase was not significant. In convalescent patients, nearly all vaccine-specific clones (304 of 307) were found to be mono-reactive for SARS-CoV-2 spike rather than cross-reactive with common cold coronaviruses. Relatively few convalescent patients were included in the study, and early timepoints after natural infection were not analyzed. In convalescent patients, a median around 86% of post-vaccine SARS-CoV-2-reactive clones were detected only after vaccination, suggesting vaccine-specific priming.

CDR3 length: 14 amino acids, cysteine to phenylalanine. CDR3 DNA only is kept here, 42 bases in frame from base 1. CDR1 and CDR2, per the germline V gene, are MNHNS and SASEGT. The clonotype comes from a human donor who had recovered from COVID-19. Sequenced here: CD4+ T cells from blood, sampled about 7 months after SARS-CoV-2 vaccination. The chain joins TRBV6-1 to TRBJ1-5; the D gene cannot be resolved reliably. The CDR3: CASTSSGNNRPQHF. The DNA is as follows: TGTGCCAGTACTTCATCGGGGAACAATCGGCCCCAGCATTTT.